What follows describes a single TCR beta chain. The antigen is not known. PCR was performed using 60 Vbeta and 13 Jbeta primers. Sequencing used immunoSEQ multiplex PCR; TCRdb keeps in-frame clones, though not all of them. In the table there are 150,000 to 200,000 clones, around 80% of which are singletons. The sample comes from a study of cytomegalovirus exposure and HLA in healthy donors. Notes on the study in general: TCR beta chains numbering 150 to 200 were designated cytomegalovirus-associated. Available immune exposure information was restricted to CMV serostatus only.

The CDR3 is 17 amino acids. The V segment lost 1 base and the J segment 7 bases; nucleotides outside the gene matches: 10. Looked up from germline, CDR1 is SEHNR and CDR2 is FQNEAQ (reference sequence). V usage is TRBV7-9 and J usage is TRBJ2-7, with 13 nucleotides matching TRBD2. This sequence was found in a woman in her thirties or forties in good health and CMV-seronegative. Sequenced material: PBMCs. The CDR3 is CASSLEVTSGRAGEQYF. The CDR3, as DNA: TGTGCCAGCAGCTTAGAAGTTACTAGCGGGAGGGCCGGTGAGCAGTACTTC. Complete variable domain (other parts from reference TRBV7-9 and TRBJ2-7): DTGVSQNPRHKITKRGQNVTFRCDPISEHNRLYWYRQTLGQGPEFLTYFQNEAQLEKSRLLSDRFSAERPKGSFSTLEIQRTEQGDSAMYLCASSLEVTSGRAGEQYFGPGTRLTVT.